This T cell receptor (beta chain) was retrieved from a study of blood T cell repertoires in COVID-19 (dated by TCRdb to 2020 to 2021). About the investigation overall: The collaborator samples originated in the United States, Italy and Spain and spanned the acute and convalescent phases of COVID-19. The samples were drawn from the first 160 participants of the ongoing ImmuneRACE study and from 1,254 subjects provided by 6 global collaborators. The repertoires were made available in a free public database intended to serve as a resource for research on the immune response to SARS-CoV-2. Sample metadata almost always included a de-identified subject ID, COVID-19 status, age in years and sex. Subjects who had been exposed to COVID-19, were actively infected with it, or had recovered from it provided the deeply sampled blood TCRbeta repertoires that made up the dataset. The prospective study material was composed of cDNA or gDNA derived from T cells, B-cell-depleted T cells, or PBMCs. Where available, HLA class I and class II types were taken from metadata supplied by the sample provider and were not determined by assay-based typing. What the work shows at the level of the full study, not this receptor alone: How much clinical and demographic metadata was included differed by source and by participant, and the metadata was provided uncurated.

The collaborating institutions used their own protocols to collect whole blood in K2EDTA tubes. Collaborator samples were shipped for TCRbeta analysis as frozen whole blood, isolated PBMCs, or DNA extracted from either sample type. A note on this clone: The specificity of this receptor is unknown. No much larger clone is present one base from it, and per-base qualities are unavailable.

CDR1 and CDR2 (SGHTA, FQGNSA) derive from the germline V gene. Including cysteine and phenylalanine, the CDR3 has 17 amino acids. Just CDR3 DNA is preserved here, 51 bases in frame from base 1. For this chain, trimming is 8 bases at the V end and 0 bases at the J end, and the number of junction bases without a gene match is 11. TCRbeta CDR3 regions were amplified from genomic DNA using the immunoSEQ Assay, a bias-controlled multiplex PCR. On the authors' methods: The number of nucleated cells in each sample was estimated by amplification of reference gene primers within the assay. To quantify the absolute abundance of each unique TCRbeta CDR3 rearrangement, sequence reads were collapsed and filtered. For each sample, productive Simpson clonality was calculated as the square root of Simpson's diversity index over productive rearrangements. What TCRdb holds here is the immuneACCESS table cut down to in-frame rearrangements. Part of the clones is not present; checked against another copy, under half of the missing clones reflect an unresolved V gene, and the others are unexplained. Clone size and V and J calls were adopted from that table, with D and trimming inferred from the DNA. Counted in this sample were 310,000 or so clones; more than 85% of them appeared once. The ten largest clones take up roughly 1.3% of the sample.

The sequenced material came from peripheral blood. The sequence was obtained from a man aged 65-85 years with acute or convalescent COVID-19. The rearrangement joined TRBV7-2 to TRBJ2-2, with 8 junctional bases fitting TRBD2. The nucleotides read TGTGCCAGCGCCAAGAGTGGCGGGGGGACGAACACCGGGGAGCTGTTTTTT. Its amino acids are CASAKSGGGTNTGELFF. Where the CDR3 stops, the reference TRBV7-2 and TRBJ2-2 genes take over; the full variable domain is GAGVSQSPSNKVTEKGKDVELRCDPISGHTALYWYRQSLGQGLEFLIYFQGNSAPDKSGLPSDRFSAERTGGSVSTLTIQRTQQEDSAVYLCASAKSGGGTNTGELFFGEGSRLTVL.